The 25 T cell receptor beta chains listed next were all sequenced from one sample in a study of blood T cell repertoires in COVID-19. Clones were sequenced by immunoSEQ multiplex PCR, and TCRdb holds only the in-frame ones, with some missing. This table holds roughly 250,000 clones, 86% found once. The specimen was peripheral blood. The receptors shown here come from a woman in her twenties or thirties with COVID-19, enrolled during active disease.

The chain couples TRBV18 to TRBJ1-3; D not certain. Germline CDR1 and CDR2: KGHSH and LQKENI. Trimming removed 2 bases from V and 3 bases from J, with 11 bases in between. The CDR3 is 15 residues long. In nucleotides, the CDR3 is TGTGCCAGCTCACCAAGCGGGAGGAATGGAAACACCATATATTTT. As protein: CASSPSGRNGNTIYF.

The V and J genes are TRBV19 and TRBJ2-7, with 9 bases fitting TRBD1. J gave up 7 bases and V 4 bases, and 5 bases lay outside the gene matches. Germline V gene data show CDR1 as LNHDA and CDR2 as SQIVND (reference sequence). CDR3 size: 13 residues. The CDR3 here is CASSTNRGREQYF. For the CDR3, the DNA is TGTGCCAGTAGTACCAACAGGGGGCGGGAGCAGTACTTC. Full variable domain (outside the CDR3, taken from reference TRBV19 and TRBJ2-7): DGGITQSPKYLFRKEGQNVTLSCEQNLNHDAMYWYRQDPGQGLRLIYYSQIVNDFQKGDIAEGYSVSREKKESFPLTVTSAQKNPTAFYLCASSTNRGREQYFGPGTRLTVT.

The chain joins TRBV3-1 (or the pseudogene TRBV3-2) to TRBJ1-2, with 9 bases identical to TRBD1. Per germline, CDR1 LGHDT and CDR2 YNNKEL (reference sequence). The CDR3 sequence is 14 residues long. With V trimmed by 3 bases and J by 8 bases, 7 bases remained unmatched. This chain's CDR3 is CASSHSQGASGYTF. Written as DNA, the CDR3 is TGTGCCAGCAGCCACTCACAGGGGGCTAGCGGCTACACCTTC.

This clone was observed once. V gene TRBV5-4 combines with J gene TRBJ2-1; 7 nucleotides line up with TRBD2. This CDR3 comprises 15 residues. V shed 1 base, J shed 0 bases, and the junction held 1 base outside the gene matches. Germline V gives CDR1 SGHNT, CDR2 YYREEE (reference sequence). The CDR3 here is CASSLSGDSYNEQFF. DNA of the CDR3: TGTGCCAGCAGCTTGAGCGGGGACTCCTACAATGAGCAGTTCTTC.

CDR3 in DNA: TGTGCCAGCAGCCCCCCGGGGAGGTCAGATACGCAGTATTTT. This encodes CASSPPGRSDTQYF. The J gene is TRBJ2-3, the V gene TRBV7-9, with D possibly being TRBD2 (6 bases). This CDR3 has 14 amino acids. Germline CDR1 is SEHNR and CDR2 is FQNEAQ (reference sequence). V shed 5 bases and J shed 4 bases, with 13 bases lying between them.

CDR3 residues: CASSLRQSYGYTF. The CDR3 nucleotides read TGTGCCAGCAGTCTCCGACAGTCCTATGGCTACACCTTC. This chain uses TRBV27 with TRBJ1-2; D may be TRBD1 (5 bases). The CDR3 totals 13 residues. Germline loops: CDR1 MNHEY, CDR2 SMNVEV (reference sequence). With 5 bases removed from V and 4 bases from J, the gap between germline ends came to 11 bases.

V usage is TRBV6-5 and J usage is TRBJ1-2, with D perhaps TRBD1 (5 bases). CDR1 MNHEY and CDR2 SVGAGI come from the germline V gene. CDR3 length: 14 amino acids. Trimming shortened V by 6 bases and J by 8 bases, and 19 bases separated the two germline ends. The CDR3 DNA follows: TGTGCCAGCAGCATTCGGGGGTCACCCACCGGCTACACCTTC. It codes for CASSIRGSPTGYTF.

This chain links TRBV5-1 with TRBJ2-7, with D unclear. The CDR3 extends over 13 amino acids. V gave up 2 bases and J gave up 3 bases, with 9 bases separating them. Germline V gene lookup returns CDR1 SGHRS and CDR2 YFSETQ. The CDR3 DNA is TGCGCCAGCAGCTTTCGCCCCTACTACGAGCAGTACTTC. This gives the protein CASSFRPYYEQYF.

The chain employs TRBV5-4 and TRBJ1-1; D uncertain. This CDR3 comprises 14 residues. Trimming shortened V by 1 base and J by 4 bases, and 11 bases separated the two germline ends. Looked up from germline, CDR1 is SGHNT and CDR2 is YYREEE (reference sequence). CDR3 loop: CASSLKGVFTEAFF. The CDR3 DNA follows: TGTGCCAGCAGCTTGAAGGGAGTATTCACTGAAGCTTTCTTT.

The J gene is TRBJ2-1, the V gene TRBV28; 8 nucleotides line up with TRBD1. The V and J ends lost 1 base and 7 bases, in that order; junction bases with no gene match: 12. The CDR3 contains 17 residues. CDR1 MDHEN and CDR2 SYDVKM come from the germline V gene. The CDR3 loop reads CASSLFSVRGPPNEQFF. In DNA form, the CDR3 reads TGTGCCAGCAGTTTATTTTCGGTCAGGGGGCCGCCGAATGAGCAGTTCTTC.

This clone was counted once. The chain recombines TRBV7-6 with TRBJ1-5; possibly TRBD1 for D (5 bases). Trimming shortened V by 5 bases and J by 2 bases, and 22 bases separated the two germline ends. Germline CDR1 SGHVS, CDR2 FNYEAQ. There are 18 residues in the CDR3. This CDR3 is CASSPLASGTSGNQPQHF. The CDR3 DNA is TGTGCCAGCAGCCCCCTAGCTTCAGGGACTAGCGGCAATCAGCCCCAGCATTTT. Complete variable domain (other parts from reference TRBV7-6 and TRBJ1-5): GAGVSQSPRYKVTKRGQDVALRCDPISGHVSLYWYRQALGQGPEFLTYFNYEAQQDKSGLPNDRFSAERPEGSISTLTIQRTEQRDSAMYRCASSPLASGTSGNQPQHFGDGTRLSIL.

In its sample, this clone was seen a few times. This chain's CDR3 is CASSGGVGRGNQPQHF. The CDR3 nucleotides read TGTGCCAGCAGTGGGGGCGTGGGGCGCGGCAATCAGCCCCAGCATTTT. This chain uses TRBV6-1 with TRBJ1-5, with D tentatively TRBD1 (5 bases). Trimming left V 4 bases short and J 2 bases short, with 15 bases between. This CDR3 is built from 16 residues. In germline, CDR1 is MNHNS, CDR2 SASEGT.

V and J are TRBV25-1 and TRBJ1-1; 8 nucleotides align to TRBD1. This CDR3 has 15 amino acids. Germline V gene sequence: CDR1 MGHDK, CDR2 SYGVNS. Germline trimming cut 2 bases from V and 5 bases from J; bases unmatched to any gene: 7. The CDR3 loop is CASSELSRGQTEAFF. DNA for the CDR3: TGTGCCAGCAGTGAACTAAGCAGGGGGCAAACTGAAGCTTTCTTT. Full variable domain (remainder filled in from reference TRBV25-1 and TRBJ1-1): EADIYQTPRYLVIGTGKKITLECSQTMGHDKMYWYQQDPGMELHLIHYSYGVNSTEKGDLSSESTVSRIRTEHFPLTLESARPSHTSQYLCASSELSRGQTEAFFGQGTRLTVV.

V gene TRBV2 combines with J gene TRBJ1-1; no definite D call. The V end was cut by 2 bases, the J end by 1 base, with 14 bases between. The CDR3 contains 16 residues. Germline assignment: CDR1 SNHLY and CDR2 FYNNEI. The CDR3 DNA reads TGTGCCAGCAGTGAAATCACAAGAACAGCGAACACTGAAGCTTTCTTT. This sequence encodes CASSEITRTANTEAFF. Drawing the rest from reference TRBV2 and TRBJ1-1, the complete variable domain is EPEVTQTPSHQVTQMGQEVILRCVPISNHLYFYWYRQILGQKVEFLVSFYNNEISEKSEIFDDQFSVERPDGSNFTLKIRSTKLEDSAMYFCASSEITRTANTEAFFGQGTRLTVV.

The chain joins TRBV27 to TRBJ2-7; 8 nucleotides match TRBD1. Germline values: CDR1 MNHEY, CDR2 SMNVEV (reference sequence). After removal of 6 bases from V and 3 bases from J, the junction contained 7 bases not matched to a gene. There are 14 residues in the CDR3. The CDR3 sequence is CASRRDRSLYEQYF. In DNA form, the CDR3 reads TGTGCCAGCAGACGGGACAGGTCCCTCTACGAGCAGTACTTC.

The CDR3 nucleotides are TGTGCCAGCAGTTCTCGGACAGAAAACATTCAGTACTTC. This gives the protein CASSSRTENIQYF. The chain combines TRBV6-8 with TRBJ2-4, with TRBD1 as a possible D gene (6 bases). This CDR3 region has 13 residues. The V end lost 4 bases, the J end lost 5 bases, and 9 bases lay between the germline ends. Germline assignment: CDR1 MNHGY and CDR2 SAAAGT.

The rearrangement links TRBV2 to TRBJ1-1; maybe TRBD1 (5 bases). This CDR3 has 14 amino acids. The ends were cut back, 7 bases at V and 8 bases at J, with 20 bases in the middle. Germline V lookup: CDR1 SNHLY, CDR2 FYNNEI. CDR3 coding DNA: TGTGCCAGCACCTGGGGGGAGGGTGTACAAGAAGCTTTCTTT. Amino acid sequence: CASTWGEGVQEAFF. The whole variable domain, remainder taken from reference TRBV2 and TRBJ1-1, is EPEVTQTPSHQVTQMGQEVILRCVPISNHLYFYWYRQILGQKVEFLVSFYNNEISEKSEIFDDQFSVERPDGSNFTLKIRSTKLEDSAMYFCASTWGEGVQEAFFGQGTRLTVV.

V gene TRBV7-6 combines with J gene TRBJ2-7; the D is unclear. Per the germline V gene, CDR1 is SGHVS and CDR2 is FNYEAQ. V dropped 0 bases and J dropped 5 bases, with 8 bases sitting between them. The CDR3 loop spans 13 amino acids. This CDR3 reads CASSLASSNEQYF. The CDR3 nucleotides read TGTGCCAGCAGCTTAGCCTCCAGTAACGAGCAGTACTTC.

The chain combines TRBV2 with TRBJ2-3; 12 nucleotides align to TRBD2. The CDR3 covers 16 residues. J lost 2 bases, V lost 8 bases, and 8 bases had no gene match. Germline V gives CDR1 SNHLY, CDR2 FYNNEI. The CDR3, as DNA: TGTGCCAGCGCAGCTAGCGGGGGGGCTTCCACAGATACGCAGTATTTT. Its protein is CASAASGGASTDTQYF.

V and J are TRBV27 and TRBJ2-7, with 7 nucleotides matching TRBD1. The CDR3 totals 14 residues. The germline CDR1 and CDR2 sequences are MNHEY and SMNVEV (reference sequence). The V gene end was trimmed by 2 bases and the J gene end by 3 bases; junction bases not matched to a gene: 4. The CDR3, as DNA: TGTGCCAGCAGTTTAGGGGACAGTGTCTACGAGCAGTACTTC. Its translation is CASSLGDSVYEQYF.

The chain employs TRBV4-1 and TRBJ2-7; D is possibly TRBD1 (5 bases). The CDR3 consists of 14 residues. The germline V gene has CDR1 MGHRA and CDR2 YSYEKL. The V and J ends lost 4 bases and 4 bases respectively, with 14 bases between them. The CDR3 spells CASSLGLDPYEQYF. For the CDR3, the DNA is TGCGCCAGCAGCCTGGGGCTGGACCCATACGAGCAGTACTTC.

This clone was detected only a few times. This chain connects TRBV5-8 to TRBJ2-7; D gene uncertain. Germline CDR1 and CDR2: SGHTS and YDEGEE. V shed 4 bases and J shed 0 bases, with 17 bases lying between them. This CDR3 region has 16 residues. The CDR3 loop reads CASSLTNLISSYEQYF. CDR3 in DNA: TGTGCCAGCAGCCTCACCAACCTCATCAGCTCCTACGAGCAGTACTTC.

The gene calls are TRBV29-1 and TRBJ2-2; TRBD2 agrees at 13 bases. J gave up 3 bases and V 3 bases, and 7 bases lay outside the gene matches. The CDR3 loop spans 17 amino acids. From germline, CDR1 is SQVTM and CDR2 ANQGSEA. CDR3 DNA: TGCAGCGTTGAGGCAGGACTAGCGGGGGCCTACACCGGGGAGCTGTTTTTT. It encodes CSVEAGLAGAYTGELFF.

The chain has TRBV28 and TRBJ2-7, with TRBD1 matching 9 bases. CDR1 is MDHEN and CDR2 is SYDVKM in the germline V gene. V shed 6 bases, J shed 5 bases, and the junction held 8 bases outside the gene matches. CDR3 length equals 14 residues. The CDR3, as DNA: TGTGCCAGCAGGACGGGACAGGGTATACACGAGCAGTACTTC. Translating it yields CASRTGQGIHEQYF.

The CDR3 sequence: CASGRVGNTIYF. CDR3 coding DNA: TGTGCCAGCGGGAGGGTTGGAAACACCATATATTTT. V and J are TRBV6-5 and TRBJ1-3; D remains unclear. This CDR3 region has 12 residues. From germline, CDR1 is MNHEY and CDR2 SVGAGI. Trimming left V 8 bases short and J 3 bases short, with 8 bases between.